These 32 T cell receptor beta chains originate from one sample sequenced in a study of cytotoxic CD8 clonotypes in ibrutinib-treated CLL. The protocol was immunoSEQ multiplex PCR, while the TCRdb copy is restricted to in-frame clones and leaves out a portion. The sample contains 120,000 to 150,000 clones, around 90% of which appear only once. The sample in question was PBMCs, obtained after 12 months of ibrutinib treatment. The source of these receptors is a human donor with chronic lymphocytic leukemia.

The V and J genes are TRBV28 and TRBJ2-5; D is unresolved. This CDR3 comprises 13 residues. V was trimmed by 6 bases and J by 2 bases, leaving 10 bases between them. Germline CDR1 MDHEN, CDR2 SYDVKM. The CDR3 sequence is CASRRTQQETQYF. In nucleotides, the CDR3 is TGTGCCAGCAGAAGGACGCAGCAAGAGACCCAGTACTTC.

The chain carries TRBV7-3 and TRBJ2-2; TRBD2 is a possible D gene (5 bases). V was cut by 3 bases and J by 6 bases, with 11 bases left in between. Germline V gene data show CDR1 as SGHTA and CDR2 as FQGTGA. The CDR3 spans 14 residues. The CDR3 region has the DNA TGTGCCAGCAGCTTTAGTTCGAGGGCCGGGGAGCTGTTTTTT. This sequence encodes CASSFSSRAGELFF.

The CDR3, as DNA: TGTGCCAGCAGCTTGGTAGCGGGGGGAGGGAATGAGCAGTTCTTC. Translated, it gives CASSLVAGGGNEQFF. V and J are TRBV7-2 and TRBJ2-1; 10 bases align to TRBD2. The CDR3 is made up of 15 amino acids. Germline assignment: CDR1 SGHTA and CDR2 FQGNSA. V trimming: 3 bases; J trimming: 7 bases; junction bases outside the gene matches: 6.

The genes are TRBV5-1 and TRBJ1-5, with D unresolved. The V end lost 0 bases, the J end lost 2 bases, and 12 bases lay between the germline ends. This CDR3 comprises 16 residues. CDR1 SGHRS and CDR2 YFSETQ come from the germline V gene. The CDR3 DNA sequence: TGCGCCAGCAGCTTGGGTTCCCCTGGCGGCAATCAGCCCCAGCATTTT. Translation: CASSLGSPGGNQPQHF.

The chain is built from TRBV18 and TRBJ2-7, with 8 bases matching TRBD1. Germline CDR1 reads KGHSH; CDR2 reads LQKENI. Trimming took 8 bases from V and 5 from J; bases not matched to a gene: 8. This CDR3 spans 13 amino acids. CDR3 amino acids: CASGNRGVDEQYF. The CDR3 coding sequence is TGTGCCAGCGGTAACAGGGGGGTGGACGAGCAGTACTTC.

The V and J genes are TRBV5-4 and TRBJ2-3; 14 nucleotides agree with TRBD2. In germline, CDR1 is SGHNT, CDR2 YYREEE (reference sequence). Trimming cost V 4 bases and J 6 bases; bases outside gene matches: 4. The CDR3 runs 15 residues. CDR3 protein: CASSQTSGRGDTQYF. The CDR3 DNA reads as TGTGCCAGCAGCCAGACTAGCGGGAGGGGTGATACGCAGTATTTT. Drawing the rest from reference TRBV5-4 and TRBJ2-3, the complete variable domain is ETGVTQSPTHLIKTRGQQVTLRCSSQSGHNTVSWYQQALGQGPQFIFQYYREEENGRGNFPPRFSGLQFPNYSSELNVNALELDDSALYLCASSQTSGRGDTQYFGPGTRLTVL.

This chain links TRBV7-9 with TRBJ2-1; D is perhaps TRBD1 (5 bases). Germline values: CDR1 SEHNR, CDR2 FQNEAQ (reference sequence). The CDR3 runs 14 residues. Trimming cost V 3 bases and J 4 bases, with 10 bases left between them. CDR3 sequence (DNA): TGTGCCAGCAGCTTCGACAGCCTATACAATGAGCAGTTCTTC. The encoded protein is CASSFDSLYNEQFF.

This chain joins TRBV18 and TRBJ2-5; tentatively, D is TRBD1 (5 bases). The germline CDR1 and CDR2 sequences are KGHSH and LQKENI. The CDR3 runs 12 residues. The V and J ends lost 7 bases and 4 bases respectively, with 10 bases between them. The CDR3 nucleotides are TGTGCCAGCTATGGGGCAGGAGAGACCCAGTACTTC. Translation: CASYGAGETQYF. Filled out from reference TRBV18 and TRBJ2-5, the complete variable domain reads NAGVMQNPRHLVRRRGQEARLRCSPMKGHSHVYWYRQLPEEGLKFMVYLQKENIIDESGMPKERFSAEFPKEGPSILRIQQVVRGDSAAYFCASYGAGETQYFGPGTRLLVL.

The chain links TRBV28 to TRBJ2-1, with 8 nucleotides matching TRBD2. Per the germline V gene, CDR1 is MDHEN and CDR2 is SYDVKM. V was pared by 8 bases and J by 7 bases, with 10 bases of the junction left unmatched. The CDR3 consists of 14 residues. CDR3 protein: CASQSGSLGNEQFF. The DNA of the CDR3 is TGTGCCAGCCAAAGCGGGAGTCTCGGGAATGAGCAGTTCTTC. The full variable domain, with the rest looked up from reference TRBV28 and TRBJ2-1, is DVKVTQSSRYLVKRTGEKVFLECVQDMDHENMFWYRQDPGLGLRLIYFSYDVKMKEKGDIPEGYSVSREKKERFSLILESASTNQTSMYLCASQSGSLGNEQFFGPGTRLTVL.

Here the CDR3 reads CASSQEGKNRPNQPQHF. The DNA of the CDR3 is TGTGCCAGCAGCCAAGAGGGGAAGAACAGGCCCAATCAGCCCCAGCATTTT. The chain links TRBV4-2 to TRBJ1-5; D is possibly TRBD1 (5 bases). With 0 bases removed from V and 3 bases from J, the gap between germline ends came to 15 bases. The CDR3 runs 17 residues. Per germline, CDR1 LGHNA and CDR2 YNFKEQ.

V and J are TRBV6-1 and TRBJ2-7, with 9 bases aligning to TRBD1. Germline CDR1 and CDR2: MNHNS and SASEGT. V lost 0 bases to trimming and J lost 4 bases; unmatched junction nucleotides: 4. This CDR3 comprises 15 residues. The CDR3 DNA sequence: TGTGCCAGCAGTGAAGCGGGAGGACAGGGGTACGAGCAGTACTTC. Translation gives CASSEAGGQGYEQYF.

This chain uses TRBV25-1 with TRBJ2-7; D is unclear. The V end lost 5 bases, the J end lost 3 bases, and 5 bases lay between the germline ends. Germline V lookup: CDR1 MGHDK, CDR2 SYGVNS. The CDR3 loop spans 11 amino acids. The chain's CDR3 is CASSHSYEQYF. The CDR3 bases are TGTGCCAGCAGTCACAGCTACGAGCAGTACTTC.

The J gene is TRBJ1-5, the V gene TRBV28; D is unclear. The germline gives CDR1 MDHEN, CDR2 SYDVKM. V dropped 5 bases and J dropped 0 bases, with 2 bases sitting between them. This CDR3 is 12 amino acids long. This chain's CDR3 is CASSISNQPQHF. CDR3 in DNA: TGTGCCAGCAGTATTAGCAATCAGCCCCAGCATTTT.

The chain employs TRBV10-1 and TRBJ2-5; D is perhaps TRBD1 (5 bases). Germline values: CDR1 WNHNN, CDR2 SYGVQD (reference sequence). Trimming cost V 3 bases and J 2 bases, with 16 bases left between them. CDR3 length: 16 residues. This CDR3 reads CASSDIRDSMQETQYF. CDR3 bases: TGCGCCAGCAGTGACATCAGGGATTCGATGCAAGAGACCCAGTACTTC.

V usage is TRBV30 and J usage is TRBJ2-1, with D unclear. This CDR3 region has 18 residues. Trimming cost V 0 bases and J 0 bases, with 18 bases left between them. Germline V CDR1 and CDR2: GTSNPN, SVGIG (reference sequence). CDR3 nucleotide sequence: TGTGCCTGGAGTGTACATACAGAGATTTTTCTCTCCTACAATGAGCAGTTCTTC. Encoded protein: CAWSVHTEIFLSYNEQFF.

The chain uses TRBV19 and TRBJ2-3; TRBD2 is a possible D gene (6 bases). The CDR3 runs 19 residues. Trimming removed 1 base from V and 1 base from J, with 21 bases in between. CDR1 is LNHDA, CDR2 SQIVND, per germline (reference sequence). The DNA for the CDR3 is TGTGCCAGTAGTATAGGCTTGAGGGCTAGCGAGGTCCGCACAGATACGCAGTATTTT. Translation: CASSIGLRASEVRTDTQYF.

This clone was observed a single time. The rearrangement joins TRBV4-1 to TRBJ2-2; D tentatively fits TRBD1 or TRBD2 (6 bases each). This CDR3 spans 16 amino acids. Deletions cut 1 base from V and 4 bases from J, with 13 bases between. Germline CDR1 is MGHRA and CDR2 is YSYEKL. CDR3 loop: CASSQGTGASTGELFF. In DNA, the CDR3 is TGCGCCAGCAGCCAAGGGACGGGGGCCAGCACCGGGGAGCTGTTTTTT.

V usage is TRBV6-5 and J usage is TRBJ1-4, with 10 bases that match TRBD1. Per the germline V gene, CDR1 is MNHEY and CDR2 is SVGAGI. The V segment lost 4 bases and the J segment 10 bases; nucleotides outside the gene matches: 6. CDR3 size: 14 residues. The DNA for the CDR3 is TGTGCCAGCAGTTCGGGACAGGGGATTGGAAAACTGTTTTTT. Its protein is CASSSGQGIGKLFF.

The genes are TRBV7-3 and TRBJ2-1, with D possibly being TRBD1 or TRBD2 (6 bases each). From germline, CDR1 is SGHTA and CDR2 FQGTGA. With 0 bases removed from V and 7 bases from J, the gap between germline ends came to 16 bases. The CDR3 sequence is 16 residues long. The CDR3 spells CASSLTGTGRKNEQFF. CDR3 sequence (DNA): TGTGCCAGCAGCTTAACGGGAACAGGGAGGAAGAATGAGCAGTTCTTC. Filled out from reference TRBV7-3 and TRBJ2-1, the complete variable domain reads GAGVSQTPSNKVTEKGKYVELRCDPISGHTALYWYRQSLGQGPEFLIYFQGTGAADDSGLPNDRFFAVRPEGSVSTLKIQRTERGDSAVYLCASSLTGTGRKNEQFFGPGTRLTVL.

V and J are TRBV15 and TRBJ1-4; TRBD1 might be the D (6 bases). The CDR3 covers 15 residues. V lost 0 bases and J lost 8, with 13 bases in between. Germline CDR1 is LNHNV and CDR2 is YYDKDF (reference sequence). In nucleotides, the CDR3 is TGTGCCACCAGCAGAGATCTCAGGGGAGGGGAAAAACTGTTTTTT. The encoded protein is CATSRDLRGGEKLFF.

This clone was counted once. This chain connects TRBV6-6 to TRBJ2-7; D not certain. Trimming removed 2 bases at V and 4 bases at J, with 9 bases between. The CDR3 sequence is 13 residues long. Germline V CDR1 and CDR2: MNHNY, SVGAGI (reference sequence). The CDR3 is CASSYKDRYEQYF. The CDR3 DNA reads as TGTGCCAGCAGTTACAAGGATAGGTACGAGCAGTACTTC.

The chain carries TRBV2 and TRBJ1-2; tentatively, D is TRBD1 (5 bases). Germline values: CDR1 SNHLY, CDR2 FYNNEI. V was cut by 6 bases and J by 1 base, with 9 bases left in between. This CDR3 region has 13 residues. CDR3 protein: CASRGQDNYGYTF. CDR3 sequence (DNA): TGTGCCAGCAGAGGACAAGATAACTATGGCTACACCTTC.

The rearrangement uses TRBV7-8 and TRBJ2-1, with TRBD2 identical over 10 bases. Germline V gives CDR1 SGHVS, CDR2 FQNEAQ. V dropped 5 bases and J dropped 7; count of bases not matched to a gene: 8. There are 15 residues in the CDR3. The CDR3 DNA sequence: TGTGCCAGCAGCGCGCTATGGACTAGCGGAAATGAGCAGTTCTTC. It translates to CASSALWTSGNEQFF.

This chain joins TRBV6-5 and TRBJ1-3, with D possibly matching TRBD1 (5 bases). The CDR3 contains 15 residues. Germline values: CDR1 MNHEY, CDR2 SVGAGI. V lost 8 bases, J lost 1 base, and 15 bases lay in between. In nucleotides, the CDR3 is TGTGCCAGCCGCCGCGAGGGACCGTCTGGAAACACCATATATTTT. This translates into CASRREGPSGNTIYF.

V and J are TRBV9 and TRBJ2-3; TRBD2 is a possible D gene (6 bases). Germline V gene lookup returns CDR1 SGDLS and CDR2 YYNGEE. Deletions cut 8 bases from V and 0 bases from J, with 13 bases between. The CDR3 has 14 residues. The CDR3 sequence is CASTAGTSTDTQYF. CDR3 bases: TGTGCCAGTACGGCTGGGACTAGCACAGATACGCAGTATTTT.

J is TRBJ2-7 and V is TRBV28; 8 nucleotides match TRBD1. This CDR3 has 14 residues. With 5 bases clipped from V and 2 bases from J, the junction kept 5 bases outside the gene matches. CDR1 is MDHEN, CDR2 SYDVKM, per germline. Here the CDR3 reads CASSPGQDPYEQYF. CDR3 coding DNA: TGTGCCAGCAGTCCGGGACAGGACCCCTACGAGCAGTACTTC.

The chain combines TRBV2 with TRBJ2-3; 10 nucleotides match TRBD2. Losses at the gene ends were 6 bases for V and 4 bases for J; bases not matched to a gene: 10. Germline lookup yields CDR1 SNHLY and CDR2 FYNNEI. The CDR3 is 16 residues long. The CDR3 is CASRVSGRRMADTQYF. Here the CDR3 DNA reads TGTGCCAGCAGGGTTAGCGGGAGGAGGATGGCAGATACGCAGTATTTT.

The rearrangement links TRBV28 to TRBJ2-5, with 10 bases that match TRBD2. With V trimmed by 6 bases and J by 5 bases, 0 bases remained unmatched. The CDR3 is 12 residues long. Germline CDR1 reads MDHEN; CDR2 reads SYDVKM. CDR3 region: CASRGLAETQYF. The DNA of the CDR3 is TGTGCCAGCAGGGGACTAGCGGAGACCCAGTACTTC.

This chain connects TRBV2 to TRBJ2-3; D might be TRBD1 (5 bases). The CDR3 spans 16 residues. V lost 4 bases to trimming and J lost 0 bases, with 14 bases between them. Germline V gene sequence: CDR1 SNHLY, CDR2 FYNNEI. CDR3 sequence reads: CASSGGKGSSTDTQYF. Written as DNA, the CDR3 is TGTGCCAGCAGTGGGGGCAAGGGGTCTAGCACAGATACGCAGTATTTT.

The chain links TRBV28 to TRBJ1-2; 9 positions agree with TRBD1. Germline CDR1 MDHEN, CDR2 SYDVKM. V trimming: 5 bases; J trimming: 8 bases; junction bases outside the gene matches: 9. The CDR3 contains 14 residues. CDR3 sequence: CASSPGDREGGYTF. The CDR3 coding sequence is TGTGCCAGCAGTCCAGGGGACAGGGAGGGCGGCTACACCTTC.

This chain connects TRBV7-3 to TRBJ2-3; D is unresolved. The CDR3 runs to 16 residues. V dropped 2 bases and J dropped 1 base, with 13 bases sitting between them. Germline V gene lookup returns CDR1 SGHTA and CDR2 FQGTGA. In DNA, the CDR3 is TGTGCCAGCAGCTTAGTGGTTTTAGGAGGCACAGATACGCAGTATTTT. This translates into CASSLVVLGGTDTQYF.

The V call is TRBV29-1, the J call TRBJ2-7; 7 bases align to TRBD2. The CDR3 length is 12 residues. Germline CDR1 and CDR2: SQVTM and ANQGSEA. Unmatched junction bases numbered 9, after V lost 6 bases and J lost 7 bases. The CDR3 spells CSVRKGGGEQYF. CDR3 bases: TGCAGCGTCCGAAAAGGCGGGGGTGAGCAGTACTTC.